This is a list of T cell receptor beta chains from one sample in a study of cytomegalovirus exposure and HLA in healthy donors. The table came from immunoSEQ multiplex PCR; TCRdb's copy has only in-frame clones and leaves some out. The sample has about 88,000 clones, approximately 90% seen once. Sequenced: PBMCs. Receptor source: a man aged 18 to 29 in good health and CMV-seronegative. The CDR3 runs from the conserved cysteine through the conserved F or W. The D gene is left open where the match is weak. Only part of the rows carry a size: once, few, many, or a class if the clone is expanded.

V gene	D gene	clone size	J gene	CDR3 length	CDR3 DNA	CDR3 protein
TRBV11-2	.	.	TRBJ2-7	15	TGTGCCAGCAGCTTAGGACCGACAGCCCGCTACGAGCAGTACTTC	CASSLGPTARYEQYF
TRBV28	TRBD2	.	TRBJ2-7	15	TGTGCCAGCAGCCGCGGGACTAGCGGGGCCCGGGGGCAGTACTTC	CASSRGTSGARGQYF
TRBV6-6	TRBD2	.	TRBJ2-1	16	TGTGCCAGCACCTATAGCGGGAGGGTTTCCTACAATGAGCAGTTCTTC	CASTYSGRVSYNEQFF
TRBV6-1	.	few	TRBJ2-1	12	TGTGCCAGCAGTGAAGCCCCCGTCTTTCGGTTCTTC	CASSEAPVFRFF
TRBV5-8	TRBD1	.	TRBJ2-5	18	TGTGCCAGCAGCATTCTAAGGGATAGCAGGGGGCGCCGAAAGACCCAGTACTTC	CASSILRDSRGRRKTQYF
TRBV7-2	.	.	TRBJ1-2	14	TGTGCCAGCAGCTTAGACCGACAGCTTGGTGGCTACACCTTC	CASSLDRQLGGYTF
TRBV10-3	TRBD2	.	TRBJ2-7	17	TGTGCCATCAGTGAGTCGACTAGCCGCCCAGTTACCTACGAGCAGTACTTC	CAISESTSRPVTYEQYF
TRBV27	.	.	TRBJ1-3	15	TGTGCCAGCAGTCTTGGTGGGGGGGCGGGAAACACCATATATTTT	CASSLGGGAGNTIYF
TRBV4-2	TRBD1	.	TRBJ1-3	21	TGTGCCAGCAGCCAAGAAAAATTTGGGACAGGGTTCGGCTCCTCTGGAAACACCATATATTTT	CASSQEKFGTGFGSSGNTIYF
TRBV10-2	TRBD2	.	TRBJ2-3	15	TGCGCCAGCGGGGACTACCCGGTGAGGGCAGATACGCAGTATTTT	CASGDYPVRADTQYF
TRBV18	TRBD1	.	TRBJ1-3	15	TGTGCCAGCTCACACAGGGGGCGAGAAGGAAACACCATATATTTT	CASSHRGREGNTIYF
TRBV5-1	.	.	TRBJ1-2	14	TGCGCCAGCAGCTGGGCAGGCCCGGAAAATGGCTACACCTTC	CASSWAGPENGYTF
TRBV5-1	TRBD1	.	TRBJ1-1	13	TGCGCCAGCAGCTATGGGACAGCCCTCGAAGCTTTCTTT	CASSYGTALEAFF
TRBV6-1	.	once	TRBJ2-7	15	TGTGCCAGCACCAAAGACCCGGGGAGCTCCTACGAGCAGTACTTC	CASTKDPGSSYEQYF
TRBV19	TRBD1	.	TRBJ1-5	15	TGTGCCAGTAGCACAGGGGGCGCCCCAAATCAGCCCCAGCATTTT	CASSTGGAPNQPQHF
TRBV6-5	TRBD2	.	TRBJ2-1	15	TGTGCCAGCAGTTATGGGACTAGCGGGTTGAGTGAGCAGTTCTTC	CASSYGTSGLSEQFF
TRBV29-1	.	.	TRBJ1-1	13	TGCAGCGTTGTAAGTACAGAGAACACTGAAGCTTTCTTT	CSVVSTENTEAFF
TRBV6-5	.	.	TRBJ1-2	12	TGTGCCAGCAGTTTGCCTCCAGGTGGCTACACCTTC	CASSLPPGGYTF
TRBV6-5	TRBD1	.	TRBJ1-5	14	TGTGCCAGCAGTCCCACAGGGGCCAATCAGCCCCAGCATTTT	CASSPTGANQPQHF
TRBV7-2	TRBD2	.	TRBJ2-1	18	TGTGCCAGCAGCTTATATGGGGGGGCGACTAGCGGGAGGGGTGAGCAGTTCTTC	CASSLYGGATSGRGEQFF
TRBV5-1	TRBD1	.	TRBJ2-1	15	TGCGCCAGCAGCTCCACCGGGACAGGGTACAATGAGCAGTTCTTC	CASSSTGTGYNEQFF
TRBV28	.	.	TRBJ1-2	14	TGTGCCAGCAGTTTTCGGGAAGAATCCTATGGCTACACCTTC	CASSFREESYGYTF
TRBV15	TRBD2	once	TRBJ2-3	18	TGTGCCACCAGCAGGTTGACTAGCGGGAGCGGGGAACTCGATACGCAGTATTTT	CATSRLTSGSGELDTQYF
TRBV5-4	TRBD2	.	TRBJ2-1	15	TGTGCCAGCAGCTTGGAACTAGCGGGGAACAATGAGCAGTTCTTC	CASSLELAGNNEQFF
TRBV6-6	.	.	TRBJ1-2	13	TGTGCCACCCGAACGCGGGCCTCCTATGGCTACACCTTC	CATRTRASYGYTF
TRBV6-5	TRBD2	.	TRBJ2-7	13	TGTGCCAGCAGTTTCGGGAGGGCCTACGAGCAGTACTTC	CASSFGRAYEQYF
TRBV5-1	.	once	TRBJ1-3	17	TGCGCCAGCAGCTTGGAGGTCGGAGGGAACTCTGGAAACACCATATATTTT	CASSLEVGGNSGNTIYF
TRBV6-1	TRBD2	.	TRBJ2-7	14	TGTGCCAGCAGTGCCGGGGGGAGCTCCTACGAGCAGTACTTC	CASSAGGSSYEQYF
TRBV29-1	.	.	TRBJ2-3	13	TGCAGCGTTGAAGGCCAGGGCACAGATACGCAGTATTTT	CSVEGQGTDTQYF
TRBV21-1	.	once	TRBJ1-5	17	TGTGCCAGCAGCAAAGGACTAAGTCCCTATAGCAATCAGCCCCAGCATTTT	CASSKGLSPYSNQPQHF
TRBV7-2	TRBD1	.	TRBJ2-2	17	TGTGCCAGCAGCTTAGATTCGCTTCAGGGGGCCGCCGGGGAGCTGTTTTTT	CASSLDSLQGAAGELFF
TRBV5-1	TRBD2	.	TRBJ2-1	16	TGCGCCAGCAGCTCGGGACTAGCGGGAGGGACCAATGAGCAGTTCTTC	CASSSGLAGGTNEQFF
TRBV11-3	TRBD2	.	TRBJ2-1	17	TGTGCCAGCAGCCCCTGGACTAGCGGGAGGGAGGACAATGAGCAGTTCTTC	CASSPWTSGREDNEQFF
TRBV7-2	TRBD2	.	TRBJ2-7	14	TGTGCCAGCAGGACCGGGACTAGCTCCTACGAGCAGTACTTC	CASRTGTSSYEQYF
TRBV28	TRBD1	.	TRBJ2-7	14	TGTGCCAGCGAGGGACAGGGCTTTCCCTACGAGCAGTACTTC	CASEGQGFPYEQYF
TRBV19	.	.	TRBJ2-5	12	TGTGCCACAAGACAGGCAGGGGAGACCCAGTACTTC	CATRQAGETQYF
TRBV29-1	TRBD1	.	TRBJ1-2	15	TGCAGCGTTGAACCCCAGGGGGTCTGGGGAGTTGGCTACACCTTC	CSVEPQGVWGVGYTF
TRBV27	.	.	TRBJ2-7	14	TGTGCCAGCAGTTTACACAGGAGCTCCTACGAGCAGTACTTC	CASSLHRSSYEQYF
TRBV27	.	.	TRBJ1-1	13	TGTGCCAGCAGCGACAGGATGAACACTGAAGCTTTCTTT	CASSDRMNTEAFF
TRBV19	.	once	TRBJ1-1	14	TGTGCCAGTAGTTACAGGACGATGAACACTGAAGCTTTCTTT	CASSYRTMNTEAFF
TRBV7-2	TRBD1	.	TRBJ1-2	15	TGTGCCAGCAGCCTTGCTACAGGGACAGGGAGAGGCTACACCTTC	CASSLATGTGRGYTF
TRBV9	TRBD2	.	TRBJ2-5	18	TGTGCCAGCAGCGTAGGCGGACTAGCGGGAGGAATCCAAGAGACCCAGTACTTC	CASSVGGLAGGIQETQYF
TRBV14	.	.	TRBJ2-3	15	TGTGCCAGCAGCCAAGTCGGGAGCTACACAGATACGCAGTATTTT	CASSQVGSYTDTQYF